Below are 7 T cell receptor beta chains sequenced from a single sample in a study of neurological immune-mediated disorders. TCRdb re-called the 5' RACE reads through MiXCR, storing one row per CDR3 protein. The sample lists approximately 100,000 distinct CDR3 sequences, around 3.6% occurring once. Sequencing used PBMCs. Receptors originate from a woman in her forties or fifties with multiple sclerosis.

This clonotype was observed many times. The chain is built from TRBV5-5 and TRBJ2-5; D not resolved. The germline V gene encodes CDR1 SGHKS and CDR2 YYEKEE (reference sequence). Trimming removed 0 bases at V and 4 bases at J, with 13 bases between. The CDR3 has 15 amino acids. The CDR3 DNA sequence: TGTGCCAGCAGCTTGGTTGGAAGGATTCGAGAGACCCAGTACTTC. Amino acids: CASSLVGRIRETQYF.

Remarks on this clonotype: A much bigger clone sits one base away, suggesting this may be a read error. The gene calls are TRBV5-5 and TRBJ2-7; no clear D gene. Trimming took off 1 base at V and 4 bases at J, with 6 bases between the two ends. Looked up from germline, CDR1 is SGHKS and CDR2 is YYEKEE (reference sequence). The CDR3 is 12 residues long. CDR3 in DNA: TGTGCCAGCAGCTTGAAAGAGTACGAGCAGTACTTC. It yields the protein CASSLKEYEQYF. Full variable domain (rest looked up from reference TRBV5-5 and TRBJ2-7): DAGVTQSPTHLIKTRGQQVTLRCSPISGHKSVSWYQQVLGQGPQFIFQYYEKEERGRGNFPDRFSARQFPNYSSELNVNALLLGDSALYLCASSLKEYEQYFGPGTRLTVT.

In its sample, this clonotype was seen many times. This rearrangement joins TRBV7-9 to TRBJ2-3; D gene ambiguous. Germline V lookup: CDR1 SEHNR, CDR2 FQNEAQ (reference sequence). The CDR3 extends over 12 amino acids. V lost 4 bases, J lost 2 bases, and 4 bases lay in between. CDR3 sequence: CASSSYTDTQYF. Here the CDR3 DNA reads TGTGCCAGCAGCTCTTACACAGATACGCAGTATTTT.

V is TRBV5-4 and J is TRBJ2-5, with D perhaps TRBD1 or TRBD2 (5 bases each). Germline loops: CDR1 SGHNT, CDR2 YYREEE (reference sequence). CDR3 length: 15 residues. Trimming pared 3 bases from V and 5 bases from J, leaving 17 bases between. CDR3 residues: CASSSELGVWETQYF. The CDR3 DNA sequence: TGTGCCAGCAGCTCAGAACTAGGGGTATGGGAGACCCAGTACTTC.

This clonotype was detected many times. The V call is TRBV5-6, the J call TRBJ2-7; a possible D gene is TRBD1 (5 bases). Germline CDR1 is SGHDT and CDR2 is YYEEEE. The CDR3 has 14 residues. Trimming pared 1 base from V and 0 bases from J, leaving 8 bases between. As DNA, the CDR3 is TGTGCCAGCAGCTTGCTGGGGCCCTCCTACGAGCAGTACTTC. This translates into CASSLLGPSYEQYF. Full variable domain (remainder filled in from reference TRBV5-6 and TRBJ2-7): DAGVTQSPTHLIKTRGQQVTLRCSPKSGHDTVSWYQQALGQGPQFIFQYYEEEERQRGNFPDRFSGHQFPNYSSELNVNALLLGDSALYLCASSLLGPSYEQYFGPGTRLTVT.

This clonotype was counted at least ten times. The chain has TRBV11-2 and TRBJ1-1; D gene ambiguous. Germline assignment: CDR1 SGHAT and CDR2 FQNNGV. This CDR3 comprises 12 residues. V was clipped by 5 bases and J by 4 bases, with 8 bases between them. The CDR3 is CASSRWGTEAFF. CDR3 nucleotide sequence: TGTGCCAGCAGCCGGTGGGGCACTGAAGCTTTCTTT.

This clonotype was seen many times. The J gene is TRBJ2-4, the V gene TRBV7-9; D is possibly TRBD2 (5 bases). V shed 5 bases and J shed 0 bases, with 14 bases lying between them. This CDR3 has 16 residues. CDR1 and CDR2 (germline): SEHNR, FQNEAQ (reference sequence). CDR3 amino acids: CASSKTGILAKNIQYF. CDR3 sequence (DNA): TGTGCCAGCAGCAAGACGGGAATCCTAGCCAAAAACATTCAGTACTTC.